The 16 T cell receptor beta chains presented below share a single source sample, sequenced in a study of T cell responses to AZD1222 COVID-19 vaccine. Measured with immunoSEQ multiplex PCR; TCRdb has only the in-frame clones, and not every one. This table has 100,000 to 140,000 clones, 91% appearing once. Sequenced here: peripheral blood, sampled on day 0 of AZD1222 vaccination. These TCRs come from an adult in good health.

The chain combines TRBV5-1 with TRBJ2-2; 9 bases agree with TRBD1. The CDR3 is 16 amino acids. CDR1 SGHRS and CDR2 YFSETQ come from the germline V gene. Trimming cost V 0 bases and J 2 bases; bases outside gene matches: 2. The CDR3 DNA reads as TGCGCCAGCAGCTTGGTGGACAGGGGAAACACCGGGGAGCTGTTTTTT. The encoded protein is CASSLVDRGNTGELFF.

There are a few counts of this clone. This sequence joins TRBV3-1 (or the pseudogene TRBV3-2) and TRBJ1-4, with 8 nucleotides matching TRBD1. The CDR3 consists of 15 residues. The germline V gene encodes CDR1 LGHDT and CDR2 YNNKEL (reference sequence). Trimming took 4 bases from V and 8 from J; bases not matched to a gene: 9. CDR3 in DNA: TGTGCCAGCAGCCTTCGGACAGGGCGGAGCGAAAAACTGTTTTTT. Its protein is CASSLRTGRSEKLFF.

The rearrangement uses TRBV7-2 and TRBJ1-1; perhaps TRBD1 as D (5 bases). Germline CDR1 is SGHTA and CDR2 is FQGNSA. V was cut by 2 bases and J by 1 base, with 8 bases left in between. The CDR3 is 14 residues long. The DNA for the CDR3 is TGTGCCAGCAGCTTATTTGGGACGAACACTGAAGCTTTCTTT. It yields the protein CASSLFGTNTEAFF.

V and J are TRBV28 and TRBJ2-7, with 10 bases identical to TRBD1. The CDR3 extends over 16 amino acids. CDR1 and CDR2 from the germline V gene are MDHEN and SYDVKM. With 7 bases clipped from V and 5 bases from J, the junction kept 14 bases outside the gene matches. This CDR3 reads CASTPWGQGNYHEQYF. The CDR3 coding sequence is TGTGCCAGCACCCCCTGGGGACAGGGGAATTACCACGAGCAGTACTTC.

The genes are TRBV5-1 and TRBJ2-7, with D perhaps matching TRBD1 (5 bases). The CDR3 has 13 residues. Trimming took off 1 base at V and 5 bases at J, with 10 bases between the two ends. In germline, CDR1 is SGHRS, CDR2 YFSETQ. This chain's CDR3 is CASSLRGDNEQYF. CDR3 in DNA: TGCGCCAGCAGCTTGAGGGGTGACAACGAGCAGTACTTC.

The chain has TRBV5-1 and TRBJ1-4; D may be TRBD1 (5 bases). The CDR3 spans 14 residues. Trimming left V 0 bases short and J 8 bases short, with 11 bases between. Germline V CDR1 and CDR2: SGHRS, YFSETQ. The CDR3 protein is CASSLGREGEKLFF. The CDR3 nucleotides are TGCGCCAGCAGCTTGGGGCGAGAGGGGGAAAAACTGTTTTTT.

The J gene is TRBJ2-2, the V gene TRBV27; the match to TRBD1 covers 7 bases. This CDR3 comprises 16 residues. With V trimmed by 3 bases and J by 4 bases, 8 bases remained unmatched. CDR1 and CDR2 from the germline V gene are MNHEY and SMNVEV (reference sequence). The CDR3: CASSLRTGPFTGELFF. The CDR3 nucleotides are TGTGCCAGCAGTTTGAGGACAGGACCCTTCACCGGGGAGCTGTTTTTT.

The V and J genes are TRBV3-1 (or the pseudogene TRBV3-2) and TRBJ2-5; D gene ambiguous. CDR3 length: 14 residues. Trimming removed 1 base from V and 4 bases from J, with 10 bases in between. Germline-derived CDR1 and CDR2 are LGHDT and YNNKEL (reference sequence). The CDR3 spells CASSQGYGAETQYF. CDR3 bases: TGTGCCAGCAGCCAAGGTTACGGTGCAGAGACCCAGTACTTC.

This rearrangement joins TRBV5-4 to TRBJ2-5; D may be TRBD2 (5 bases). The V end was cut by 4 bases, the J end by 5 bases, with 15 bases between. Germline-derived CDR1 and CDR2 are SGHNT and YYREEE (reference sequence). The CDR3 runs to 14 residues. In DNA form, the CDR3 reads TGTGCCAGCAGCATCGGAGGTAGGATGGAGACCCAGTACTTC. Translated, it gives CASSIGGRMETQYF.

This clone occurred a few times. V is TRBV7-2 and J is TRBJ1-6; no clear D gene. The V gene lost 5 bases and the J gene lost 8 bases, with 10 bases spanning the gap. CDR3 length equals 13 residues. The germline V gene encodes CDR1 SGHTA and CDR2 FQGNSA. The CDR3 region has the DNA TGTGCCAGCAGCCCTCGGAGGGATTCACCCCTCCACTTT. Its translation: CASSPRRDSPLHF.

The chain carries TRBV4-2 and TRBJ2-1; TRBD1 aligns across 9 bases. After removal of 2 bases from V and 10 bases from J, the junction contained 18 bases not matched to a gene. Germline-derived CDR1 and CDR2 are LGHNA and YNFKEQ. The CDR3 runs 18 residues. CDR3 loop: CASSQPPTDRGRLREQFF. The CDR3 DNA sequence: TGTGCCAGCAGCCAACCCCCGACAGACAGGGGGAGGCTTCGAGAGCAGTTCTTC.

This sequence joins TRBV6-5 and TRBJ1-2; TRBD1 might be the D (5 bases). The V end lost 4 bases, the J end lost 8 bases, and 17 bases lay between the germline ends. Germline CDR1 MNHEY, CDR2 SVGAGI. The CDR3 covers 14 residues. The CDR3 spells CASSSGWQGGGYTF. In DNA, the CDR3 is TGTGCCAGCAGTTCCGGATGGCAGGGTGGAGGCTACACCTTC.

This clone was seen a single time. The chain recombines TRBV7-8 with TRBJ2-3; tentatively, D is TRBD2 (6 bases). The CDR3 spans 12 residues. V was clipped by 5 bases and J by 6 bases, with 9 bases between them. The germline V gene has CDR1 SGHVS and CDR2 FQNEAQ. The CDR3 region is CASSEEGDTQYF. The CDR3 DNA reads TGTGCCAGCAGCGAGGAGGGTGATACGCAGTATTTT.

The chain carries TRBV13 and TRBJ2-1; 8 bases are a match to TRBD2. The CDR3 extends over 18 amino acids. Germline V lookup: CDR1 PRHDT, CDR2 FYEKMQ (reference sequence). The trim removed 4 bases at V and 4 bases at J, leaving 15 bases unmatched. The CDR3 here is CASSSPRGGTYPYNEQFF. In DNA, the CDR3 is TGTGCCAGCAGCTCCCCCCGGGGGGGGACATACCCATACAATGAGCAGTTCTTC. The whole variable domain, remainder taken from reference TRBV13 and TRBJ2-1, is AAGVIQSPRHLIKEKRETATLKCYPIPRHDTVYWYQQGPGQDPQFLISFYEKMQSDKGSIPDRFSAQQFSDYHSELNMSSLELGDSALYFCASSSPRGGTYPYNEQFFGPGTRLTVL.

The genes are TRBV10-3 and TRBJ2-3; D unresolved. Germline-derived CDR1 and CDR2 are ENHRY and SYGVKD. CDR3 length: 11 amino acids. V was pared by 10 bases and J by 2 bases, with 7 bases between. CDR3 sequence (DNA): TGTGCCACCCACAACACAGATACGCAGTATTTT. Translating it yields CATHNTDTQYF.

This clone showed up just once. The junction departs from the called germline gene at one end, perhaps through a read error. The CDR3 sequence: CASSFPGRVMENF. DNA for the CDR3: TGTGCCAGCAGTTTTCCAGGTCGAGTGATGGAGAATTTT. The J gene is TRBJ1-3, the V gene TRBV12-3 or TRBV12-4; D not certain. This CDR3 contains 13 residues.